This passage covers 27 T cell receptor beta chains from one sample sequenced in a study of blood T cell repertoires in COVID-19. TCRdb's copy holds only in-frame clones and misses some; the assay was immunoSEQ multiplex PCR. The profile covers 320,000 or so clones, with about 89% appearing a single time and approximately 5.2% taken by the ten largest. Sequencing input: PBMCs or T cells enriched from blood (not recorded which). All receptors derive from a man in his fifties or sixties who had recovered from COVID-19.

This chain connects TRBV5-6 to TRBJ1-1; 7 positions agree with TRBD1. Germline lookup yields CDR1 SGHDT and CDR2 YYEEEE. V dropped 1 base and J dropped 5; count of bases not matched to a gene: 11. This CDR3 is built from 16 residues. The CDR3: CASSLSGGMDWTEAFF. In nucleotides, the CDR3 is TGTGCCAGCAGCTTGTCAGGGGGTATGGACTGGACTGAAGCTTTCTTT.

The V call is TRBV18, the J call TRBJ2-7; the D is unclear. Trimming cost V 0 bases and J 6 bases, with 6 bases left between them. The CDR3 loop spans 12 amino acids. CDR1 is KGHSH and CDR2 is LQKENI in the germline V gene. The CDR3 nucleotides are TGTGCCAGCTCACCACCGTCGGGCGAGCAGTACTTC. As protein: CASSPPSGEQYF. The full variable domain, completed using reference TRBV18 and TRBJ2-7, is NAGVMQNPRHLVRRRGQEARLRCSPMKGHSHVYWYRQLPEEGLKFMVYLQKENIIDESGMPKERFSAEFPKEGPSILRIQQVVRGDSAAYFCASSPPSGEQYFGPGTRLTVT.

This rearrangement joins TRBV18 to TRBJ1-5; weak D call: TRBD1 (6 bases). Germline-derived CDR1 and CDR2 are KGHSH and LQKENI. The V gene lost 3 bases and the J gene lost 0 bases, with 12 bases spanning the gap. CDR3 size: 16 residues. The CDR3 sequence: CASSPRGGFSNQPQHF. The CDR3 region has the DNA TGTGCCAGCTCACCGAGGGGGGGCTTTAGCAATCAGCCCCAGCATTTT.

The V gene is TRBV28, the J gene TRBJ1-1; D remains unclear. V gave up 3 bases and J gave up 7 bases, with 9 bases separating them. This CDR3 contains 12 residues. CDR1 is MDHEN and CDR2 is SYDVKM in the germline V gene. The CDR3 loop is CASSLFGYEAFF. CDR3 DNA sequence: TGTGCCAGCAGTTTGTTCGGTTATGAAGCTTTCTTT.

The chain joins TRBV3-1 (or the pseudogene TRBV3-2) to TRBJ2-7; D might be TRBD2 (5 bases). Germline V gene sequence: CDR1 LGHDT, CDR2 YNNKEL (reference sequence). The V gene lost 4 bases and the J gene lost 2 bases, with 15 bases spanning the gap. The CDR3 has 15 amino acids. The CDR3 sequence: CASSPDYGGAYEQYF. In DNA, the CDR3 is TGTGCCAGCAGCCCGGATTACGGAGGCGCCTACGAGCAGTACTTC.

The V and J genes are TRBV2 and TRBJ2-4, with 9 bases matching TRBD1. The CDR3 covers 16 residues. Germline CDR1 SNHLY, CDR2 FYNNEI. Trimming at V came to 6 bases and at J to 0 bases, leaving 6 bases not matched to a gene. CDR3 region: CASSWDRELAKNIQYF. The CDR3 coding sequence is TGTGCCAGCAGCTGGGACAGGGAGCTAGCCAAAAACATTCAGTACTTC.

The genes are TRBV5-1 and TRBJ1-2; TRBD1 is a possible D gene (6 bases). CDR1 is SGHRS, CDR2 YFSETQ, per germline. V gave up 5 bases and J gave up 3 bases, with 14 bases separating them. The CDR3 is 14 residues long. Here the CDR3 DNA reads TGCGCCAGCAGAGCGGACAGCGAAGACTATGGCTACACCTTC. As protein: CASRADSEDYGYTF.

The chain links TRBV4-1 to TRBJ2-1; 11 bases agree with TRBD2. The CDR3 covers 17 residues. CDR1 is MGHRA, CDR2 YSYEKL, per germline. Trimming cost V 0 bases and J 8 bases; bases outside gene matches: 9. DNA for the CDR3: TGCGCCAGCAGCCAAGAAGTGGGGCTAGCGGGAGGTGATGAGCAGTTCTTC. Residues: CASSQEVGLAGGDEQFF.

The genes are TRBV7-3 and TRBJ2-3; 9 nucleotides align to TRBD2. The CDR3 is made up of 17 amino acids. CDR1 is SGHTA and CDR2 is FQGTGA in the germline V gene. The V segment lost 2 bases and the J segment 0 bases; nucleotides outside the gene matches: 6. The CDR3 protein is CASSLASTSGSTDTQYF. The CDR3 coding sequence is TGTGCCAGCAGCTTAGCCTCGACTAGCGGTAGCACAGATACGCAGTATTTT. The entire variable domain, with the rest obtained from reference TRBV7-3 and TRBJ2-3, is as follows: GAGVSQTPSNKVTEKGKYVELRCDPISGHTALYWYRQSLGQGPEFLIYFQGTGAADDSGLPNDRFFAVRPEGSVSTLKIQRTERGDSAVYLCASSLASTSGSTDTQYFGPGTRLTVL.

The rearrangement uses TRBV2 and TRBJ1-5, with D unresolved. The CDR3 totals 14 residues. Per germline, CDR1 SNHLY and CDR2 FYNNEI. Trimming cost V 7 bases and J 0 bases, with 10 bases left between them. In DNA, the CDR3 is TGTGCCAGCAACCGAGAGTATAGCAATCAGCCCCAGCATTTT. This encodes CASNREYSNQPQHF.

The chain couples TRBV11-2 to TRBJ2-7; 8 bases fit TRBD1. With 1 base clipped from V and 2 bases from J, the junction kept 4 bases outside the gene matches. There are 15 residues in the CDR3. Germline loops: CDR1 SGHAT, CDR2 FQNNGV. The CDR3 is CASSLVTGGPYEQYF. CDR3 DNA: TGTGCCAGCAGCTTAGTCACAGGGGGACCCTACGAGCAGTACTTC.

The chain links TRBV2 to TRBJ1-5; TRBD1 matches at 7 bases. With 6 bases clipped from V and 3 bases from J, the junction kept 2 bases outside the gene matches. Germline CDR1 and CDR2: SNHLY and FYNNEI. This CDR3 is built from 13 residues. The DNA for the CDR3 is TGTGCCAGCAGAGGACAGGTCAATCAGCCCCAGCATTTT. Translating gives CASRGQVNQPQHF.

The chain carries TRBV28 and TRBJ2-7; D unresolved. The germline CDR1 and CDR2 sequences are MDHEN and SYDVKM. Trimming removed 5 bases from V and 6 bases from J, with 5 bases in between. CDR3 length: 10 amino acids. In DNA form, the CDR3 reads TGTGCCAGCAGTCCTCTCGAGCAGTACTTC. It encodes CASSPLEQYF.

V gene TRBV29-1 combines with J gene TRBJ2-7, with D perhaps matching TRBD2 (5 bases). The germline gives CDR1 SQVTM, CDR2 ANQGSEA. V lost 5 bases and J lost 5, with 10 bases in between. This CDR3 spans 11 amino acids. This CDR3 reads CSVQSGDEQYF. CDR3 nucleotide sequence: TGCAGCGTTCAATCCGGGGACGAGCAGTACTTC.

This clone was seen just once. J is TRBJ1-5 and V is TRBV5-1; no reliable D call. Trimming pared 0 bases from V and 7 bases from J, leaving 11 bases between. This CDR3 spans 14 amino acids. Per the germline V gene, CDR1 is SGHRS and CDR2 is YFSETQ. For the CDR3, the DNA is TGCGCCAGCAGCTTGGCCCCAGGAAGCCAGCCCCAGCATTTT. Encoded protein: CASSLAPGSQPQHF.

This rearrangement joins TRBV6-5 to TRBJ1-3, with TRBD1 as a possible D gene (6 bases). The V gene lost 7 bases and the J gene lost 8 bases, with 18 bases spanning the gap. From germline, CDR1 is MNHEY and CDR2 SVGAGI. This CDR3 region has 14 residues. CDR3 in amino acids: CASTGQRAYDTIYF. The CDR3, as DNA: TGTGCCAGCACCGGACAGAGGGCGTATGACACCATATATTTT.

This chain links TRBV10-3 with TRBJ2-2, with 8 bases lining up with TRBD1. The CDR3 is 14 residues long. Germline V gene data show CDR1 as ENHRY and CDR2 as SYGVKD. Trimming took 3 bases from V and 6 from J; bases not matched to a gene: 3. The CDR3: CAISDLDRAGELFF. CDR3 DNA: TGTGCCATCAGTGACCTGGACAGGGCCGGGGAGCTGTTTTTT.

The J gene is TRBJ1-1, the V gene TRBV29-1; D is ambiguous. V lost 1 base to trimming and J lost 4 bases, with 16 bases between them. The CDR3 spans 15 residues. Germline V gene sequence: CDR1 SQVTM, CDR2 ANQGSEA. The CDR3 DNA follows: TGCAGCGTTGAAGGGCACCCGGTAAGGAGCACTGAAGCTTTCTTT. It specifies CSVEGHPVRSTEAFF.

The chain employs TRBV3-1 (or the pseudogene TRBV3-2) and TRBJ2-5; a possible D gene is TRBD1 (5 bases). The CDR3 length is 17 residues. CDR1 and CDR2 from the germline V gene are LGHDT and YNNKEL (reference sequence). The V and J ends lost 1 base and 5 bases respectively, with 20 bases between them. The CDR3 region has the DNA TGTGCCAGCAGCCAAGTCCACCAGGCTAGGGGTGGGGAGACCCAGTACTTC. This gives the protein CASSQVHQARGGETQYF.

CDR3 in amino acids: CASSSVWGGTGDNEQFF. DNA for the CDR3: TGTGCCAGCAGCTCGGTCTGGGGCGGGACAGGGGACAATGAGCAGTTCTTC. This chain uses TRBV7-9 with TRBJ2-1, with 10 bases matching TRBD1. V dropped 4 bases and J dropped 5; count of bases not matched to a gene: 11. Germline CDR1 reads SEHNR; CDR2 reads FQNEAQ (reference sequence). This CDR3 contains 17 residues.

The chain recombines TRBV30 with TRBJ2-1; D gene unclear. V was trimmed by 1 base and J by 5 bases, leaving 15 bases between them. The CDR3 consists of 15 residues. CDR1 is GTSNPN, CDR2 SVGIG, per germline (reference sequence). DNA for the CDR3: TGTGCCTGGAGTGGGTGGCGTCAGCGCCACAATGAGCAGTTCTTC. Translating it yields CAWSGWRQRHNEQFF.

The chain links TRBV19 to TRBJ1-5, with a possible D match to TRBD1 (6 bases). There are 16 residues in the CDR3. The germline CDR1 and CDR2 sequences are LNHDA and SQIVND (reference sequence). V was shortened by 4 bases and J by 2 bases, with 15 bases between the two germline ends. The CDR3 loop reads CASSTFGGGGNQPQHF. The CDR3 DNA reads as TGTGCCAGTAGTACATTCGGGGGGGGCGGCAATCAGCCCCAGCATTTT.

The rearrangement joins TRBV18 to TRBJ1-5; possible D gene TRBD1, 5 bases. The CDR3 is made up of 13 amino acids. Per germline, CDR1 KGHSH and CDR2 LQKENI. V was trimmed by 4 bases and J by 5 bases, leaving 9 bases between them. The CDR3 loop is CASSRGTDQPQHF. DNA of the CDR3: TGTGCCAGCTCACGGGGCACGGATCAGCCCCAGCATTTT.

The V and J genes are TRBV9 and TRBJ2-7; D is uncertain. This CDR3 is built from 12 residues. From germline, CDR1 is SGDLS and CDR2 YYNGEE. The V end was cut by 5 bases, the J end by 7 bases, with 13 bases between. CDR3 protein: CASSDLGSEQYF. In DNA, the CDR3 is TGTGCCAGCAGTGATCTAGGATCAGAGCAGTACTTC. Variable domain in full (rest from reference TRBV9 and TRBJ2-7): DSGVTQTPKHLITATGQRVTLRCSPRSGDLSVYWYQQSLDQGLQFLIQYYNGEERAKGNILERFSAQQFPDLHSELNLSSLELGDSALYFCASSDLGSEQYFGPGTRLTVT.

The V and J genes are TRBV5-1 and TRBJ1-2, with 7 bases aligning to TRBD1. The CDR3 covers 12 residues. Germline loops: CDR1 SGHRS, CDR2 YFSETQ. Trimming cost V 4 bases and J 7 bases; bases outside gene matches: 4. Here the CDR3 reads CASSPGGSGYTF. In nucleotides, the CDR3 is TGCGCCAGCAGCCCAGGGGGTTCTGGCTACACCTTC.

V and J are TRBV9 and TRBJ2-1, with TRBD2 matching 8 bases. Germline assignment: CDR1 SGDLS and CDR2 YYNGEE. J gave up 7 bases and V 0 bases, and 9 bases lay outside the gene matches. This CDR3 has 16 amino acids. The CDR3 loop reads CASSVALLAGTNEQFF. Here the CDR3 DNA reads TGTGCCAGCAGCGTAGCTCTCCTAGCGGGTACAAATGAGCAGTTCTTC.

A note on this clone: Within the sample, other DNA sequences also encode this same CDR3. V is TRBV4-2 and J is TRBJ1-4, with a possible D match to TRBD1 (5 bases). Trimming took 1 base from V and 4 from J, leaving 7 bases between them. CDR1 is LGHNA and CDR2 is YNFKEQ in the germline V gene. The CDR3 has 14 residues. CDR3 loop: CASSQGQLNEKLFF. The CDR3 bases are TGTGCCAGCAGCCAAGGACAGCTTAATGAAAAACTGTTTTTT.